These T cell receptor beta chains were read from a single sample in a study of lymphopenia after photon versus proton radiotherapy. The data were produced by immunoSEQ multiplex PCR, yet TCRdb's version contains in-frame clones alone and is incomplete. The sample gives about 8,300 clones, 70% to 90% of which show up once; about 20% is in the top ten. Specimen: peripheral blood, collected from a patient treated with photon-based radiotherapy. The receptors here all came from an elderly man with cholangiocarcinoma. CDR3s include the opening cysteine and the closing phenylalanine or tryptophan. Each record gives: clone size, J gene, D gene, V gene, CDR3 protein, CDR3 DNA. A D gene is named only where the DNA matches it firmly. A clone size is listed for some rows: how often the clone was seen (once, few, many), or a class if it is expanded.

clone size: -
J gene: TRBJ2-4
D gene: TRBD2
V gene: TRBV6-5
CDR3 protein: CASSYLSGNIQYF
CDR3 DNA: TGTGCCAGCAGTTACCTTAGCGGGAACATTCAGTACTTC

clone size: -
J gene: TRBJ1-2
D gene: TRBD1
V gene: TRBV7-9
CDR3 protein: CAIPGQGAPGYTF
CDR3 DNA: TGTGCCATCCCGGGACAGGGGGCTCCTGGCTACACCTTC

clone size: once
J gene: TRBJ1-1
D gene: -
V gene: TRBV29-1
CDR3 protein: CSVERGGVAFF
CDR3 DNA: TGCAGCGTTGAAAGAGGCGGGGTGGCTTTCTTT

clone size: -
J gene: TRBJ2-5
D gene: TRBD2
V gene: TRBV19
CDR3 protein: CATGEGLGRQETQYF
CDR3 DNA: TGTGCCACCGGAGAAGGACTAGGACGGCAAGAGACCCAGTACTTC

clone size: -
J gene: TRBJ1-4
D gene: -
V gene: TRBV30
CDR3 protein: CAWSGGRLELFF
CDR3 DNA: TGTGCCTGGAGTGGAGGTAGACTAGAACTGTTTTTT

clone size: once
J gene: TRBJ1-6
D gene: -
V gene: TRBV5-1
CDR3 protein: CASSGEGGNSPLHF
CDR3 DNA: TGCGCCAGCAGCGGAGAAGGGGGTAATTCACCCCTCCACTTT

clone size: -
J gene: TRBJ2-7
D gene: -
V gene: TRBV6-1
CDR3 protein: CASSEGFIGPGGDEQYF
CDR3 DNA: TGTGCCAGCAGTGAAGGTTTTATCGGACCAGGGGGGGACGAGCAGTACTTC

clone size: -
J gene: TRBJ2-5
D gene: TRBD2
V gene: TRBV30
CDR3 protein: CAWSGTSSAKTQYF
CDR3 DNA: TGTGCCTGGAGCGGGACTAGCTCTGCCAAGACCCAGTACTTC

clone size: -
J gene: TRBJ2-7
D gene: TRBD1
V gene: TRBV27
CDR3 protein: CASRSRDRPPFSYEQYF
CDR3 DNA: TGTGCCAGTCGAAGCAGGGACAGGCCGCCTTTCTCCTACGAGCAGTACTTC

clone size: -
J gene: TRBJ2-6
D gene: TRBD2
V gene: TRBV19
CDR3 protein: CASSVPITSGGSGANVLTF
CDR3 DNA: TGTGCCAGTAGTGTCCCAATCACTAGCGGGGGATCTGGGGCCAACGTCCTGACTTTC

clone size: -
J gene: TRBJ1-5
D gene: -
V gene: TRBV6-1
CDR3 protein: CASSEGSATFQPQHF
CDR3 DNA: TGTGCCAGCAGTGAGGGCAGTGCAACGTTTCAGCCCCAGCATTTT

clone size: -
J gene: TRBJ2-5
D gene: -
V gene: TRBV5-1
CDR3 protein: CASSFQGKETQYF
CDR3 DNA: TGCGCCAGCAGCTTTCAGGGTAAAGAGACCCAGTACTTC

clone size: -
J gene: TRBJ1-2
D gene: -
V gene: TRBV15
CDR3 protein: CATSRDQGAGYGYTF
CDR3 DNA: TGTGCCACCAGCAGAGATCAAGGGGCTGGCTATGGCTACACCTTC

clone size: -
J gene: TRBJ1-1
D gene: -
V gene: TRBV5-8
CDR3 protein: CASSFDAGTEAFF
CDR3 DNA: TGTGCCAGCAGCTTCGACGCGGGCACTGAAGCTTTCTTT

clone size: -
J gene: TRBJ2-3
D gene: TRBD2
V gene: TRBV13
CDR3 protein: CASSSGGAYYTQYF
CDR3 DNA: TGTGCCAGCTCTAGCGGGGGAGCCTATTATACGCAGTATTTT

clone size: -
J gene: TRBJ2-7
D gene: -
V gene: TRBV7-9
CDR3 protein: CASSLGFGSSSYEQYF
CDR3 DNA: TGTGCCAGCAGCTTAGGGTTCGGTAGCTCCTCCTACGAGCAGTACTTC

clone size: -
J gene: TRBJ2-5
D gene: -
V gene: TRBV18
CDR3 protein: CASSPLTQETQYF
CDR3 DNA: TGTGCCAGCTCACCACTGACACAAGAGACCCAGTACTTC

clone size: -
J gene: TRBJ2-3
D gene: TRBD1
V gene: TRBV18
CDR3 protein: CASSQMDRASTDTQYF
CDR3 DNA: TGTGCCAGCTCTCAAATGGACAGGGCTAGCACAGATACGCAGTATTTT

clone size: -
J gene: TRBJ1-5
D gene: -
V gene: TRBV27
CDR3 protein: CASRGGGQPQHF
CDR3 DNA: TGTGCCAGCAGGGGAGGAGGTCAGCCCCAGCATTTT

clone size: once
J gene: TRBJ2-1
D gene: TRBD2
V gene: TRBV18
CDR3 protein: CASSPAGGRDYNEQFF
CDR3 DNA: TGTGCCAGCTCACCCGCCGGGGGGAGGGACTACAATGAGCAGTTCTTC

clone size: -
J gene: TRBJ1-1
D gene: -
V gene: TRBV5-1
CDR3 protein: CASSRGAQNTEAFF
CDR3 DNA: TGCGCCAGCAGCCGCGGGGCACAGAACACTGAAGCTTTCTTT

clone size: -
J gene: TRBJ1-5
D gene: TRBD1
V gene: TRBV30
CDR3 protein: CAWSRGQKPTLSNQPQHF
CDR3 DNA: TGTGCCTGGAGCCGGGGACAGAAACCTACTCTTAGCAATCAGCCCCAGCATTTT

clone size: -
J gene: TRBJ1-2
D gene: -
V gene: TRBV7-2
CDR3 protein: CASSPRVEGYTF
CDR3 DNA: TGTGCCAGCAGCCCCCGGGTCGAAGGCTACACCTTC

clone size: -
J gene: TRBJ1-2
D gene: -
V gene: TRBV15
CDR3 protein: CATSRVPLRGNYGYTF
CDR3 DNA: TGTGCCACCAGCAGAGTACCCTTAAGGGGTAACTATGGCTACACCTTC

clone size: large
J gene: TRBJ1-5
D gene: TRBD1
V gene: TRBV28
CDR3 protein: CASSLYADRVVGQPQHF
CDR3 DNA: TGTGCCAGCAGTTTATATGCCGACAGGGTAGTAGGACAGCCCCAGCATTTT

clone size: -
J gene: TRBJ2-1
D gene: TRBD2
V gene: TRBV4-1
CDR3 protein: CASSLLAGGPRMTRNEQFF
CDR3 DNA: TGCGCCAGCAGCCTTTTAGCGGGGGGGCCCAGGATGACCCGCAATGAGCAGTTCTTC

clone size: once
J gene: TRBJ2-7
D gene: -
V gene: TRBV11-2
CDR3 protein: CASSLLAGEQYF
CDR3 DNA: TGTGCCAGCAGCCTCTTAGCCGGCGAGCAGTACTTC

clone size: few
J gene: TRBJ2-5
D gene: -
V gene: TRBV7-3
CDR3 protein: CASSLRGDALETQYF
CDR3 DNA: TGTGCCAGCAGCTTGAGAGGGGACGCGCTGGAGACCCAGTACTTC

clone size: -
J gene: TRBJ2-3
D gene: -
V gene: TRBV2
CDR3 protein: CASSERTSTDTQYF
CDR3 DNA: TGTGCCAGCAGTGAAAGGACTAGCACAGATACGCAGTATTTT

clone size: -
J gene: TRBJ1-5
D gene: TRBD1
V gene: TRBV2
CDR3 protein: CASGGQGDQPQHF
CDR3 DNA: TGTGCCAGCGGGGGACAGGGGGATCAGCCCCAGCATTTT

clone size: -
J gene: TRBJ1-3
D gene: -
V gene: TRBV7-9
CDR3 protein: CASSIRGTDTNSGNTIYF
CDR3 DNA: TGTGCCAGCAGTATTCGAGGGACTGATACTAACTCTGGAAACACCATATATTTT

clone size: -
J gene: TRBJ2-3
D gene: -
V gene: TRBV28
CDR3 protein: CANRDTDTDTQYF
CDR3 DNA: TGTGCCAACCGGGACACTGACACAGATACGCAGTATTTT

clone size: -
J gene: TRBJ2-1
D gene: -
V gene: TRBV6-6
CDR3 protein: CASSYRTGSSYNEQFF
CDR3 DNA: TGTGCCAGCAGTTACCGCACAGGGAGTTCCTACAATGAGCAGTTCTTC

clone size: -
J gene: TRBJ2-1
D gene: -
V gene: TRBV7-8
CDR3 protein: CASNVRGSNEQFF
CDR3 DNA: TGTGCCAGCAACGTTCGGGGTAGCAATGAGCAGTTCTTC

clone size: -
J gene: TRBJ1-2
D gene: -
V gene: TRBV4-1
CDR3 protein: CASSQGDGYGYTF
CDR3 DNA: TGCGCCAGCAGCCAAGGCGACGGATATGGCTACACCTTC

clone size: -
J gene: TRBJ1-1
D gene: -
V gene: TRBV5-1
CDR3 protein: CASSLGTQGPPEAFF
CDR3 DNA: TGCGCCAGCAGCTTGGGAACACAGGGTCCCCCTGAAGCTTTCTTT

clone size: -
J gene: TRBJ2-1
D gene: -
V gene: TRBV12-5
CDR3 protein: CASGLGGADEQFF
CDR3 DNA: TGTGCTAGTGGTTTAGGAGGGGCGGATGAGCAGTTCTTC

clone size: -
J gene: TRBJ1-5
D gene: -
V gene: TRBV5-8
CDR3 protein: CASSLADRFNQPQHF
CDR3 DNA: TGTGCCAGCAGCTTGGCCGACAGGTTCAATCAGCCCCAGCATTTT

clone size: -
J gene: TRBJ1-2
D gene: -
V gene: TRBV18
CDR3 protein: CASSPLGEDGYTF
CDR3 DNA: TGTGCCAGCTCACCACTTGGAGAAGATGGCTACACCTTC

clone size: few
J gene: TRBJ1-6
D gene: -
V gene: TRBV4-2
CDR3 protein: CASSQEVGGTYNSPLHF
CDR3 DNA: TGTGCCAGCAGCCAAGAAGTGGGGGGGACCTATAATTCACCCCTCCACTTT